The clone carrying this T cell receptor beta chain was seen just once. The sample comes from a study of cytomegalovirus exposure and HLA in healthy donors. Study-level background: The same platform was used for the 110 or so validation repertoires as for the 666 first-cohort repertoires, as reported in a later analysis.

V lost 9 bases and J lost 4; bases outside the gene matches: 7. Germline values: CDR1 MNHEY, CDR2 SMNVEV (reference sequence). This CDR3 comprises 13 residues. Using immunoSEQ multiplex PCR, the repertoire was profiled, and TCRdb retains in-frame clones only, with some absent. The data hold 250,000 or so clones, with just under 90% observed a single time. The chain combines TRBV27 with TRBJ2-3; 7 bases fit TRBD2. The TCR was taken from a man younger than 30 in good health and CMV-seronegative. The sequencing sample was made of PBMCs. In DNA, the CDR3 is TGTGCCAGTTCGTTCGGGAGGCCAGATACGCAGTATTTT. Translating it yields CASSFGRPDTQYF.